A selection of T cell receptor beta chains follows, all from one sample in a study of blood T cells in healthy people across ages. MiXCR was run by TCRdb on the 5' RACE reads, yielding one entry per CDR3 protein. The sample consists of about 780,000 distinct CDR3 sequences, 46% of them appearing once. The sample comprised blood. The receptors derive from a man of 80 years or more in good health. Both conserved end residues are part of each CDR3. Each record gives: J gene, V gene, CDR3 protein.

J: TRBJ2-2; V: TRBV7-6; CDR3: CASSTFAGYSDTGELFF
J: TRBJ2-1; V: TRBV3-1; CDR3: CASSHPGTANNEQFF
J: TRBJ2-1; V: TRBV4-1; CDR3: CASSQGYYYNEQFF
J: TRBJ2-1; V: TRBV27; CDR3: CASSLIPDRNNEQFF
J: TRBJ2-5; V: TRBV5-1; CDR3: CASSLVPGGQETQYF
J: TRBJ1-2; V: TRBV20-1; CDR3: CSASGQGPYGYTF
J: TRBJ2-7; V: TRBV20-1; CDR3: CSAIRTGALLYEQYF
J: TRBJ1-1; V: TRBV4-1; CDR3: CASSQGLTGREAFF
J: TRBJ2-5; V: TRBV12-3/TRBV12-4; CDR3: CASRTEDLEGTQYF
J: TRBJ2-5; V: TRBV28; CDR3: CASSPPTGTGYIQYF
J: TRBJ2-7; V: TRBV20-1; CDR3: CSARGQGLPYEQYF
J: TRBJ2-2; V: TRBV10-3; CDR3: CASSWGDLNTGELFF
J: TRBJ2-1; V: TRBV20-1; CDR3: CSATGSTANPHNEQFF
J: TRBJ2-5; V: TRBV9; CDR3: CASSVTPTQGMETQYF
J: TRBJ2-5; V: TRBV7-2; CDR3: CASSSRGPETQYF
J: TRBJ1-2; V: TRBV7-2; CDR3: CASSNGGQSRCGYTF
J: TRBJ2-1; V: TRBV9; CDR3: CASSVNKGEQFF
J: TRBJ2-2; V: TRBV5-1; CDR3: CASSLSGYSGELFF
J: TRBJ2-2; V: TRBV29-1; CDR3: CSVGDKGELFF
J: TRBJ2-7; V: TRBV29-1; CDR3: CSVARARTYEQYF
J: TRBJ2-7; V: TRBV12-3/TRBV12-4; CDR3: CASSRTLTGPQYF
J: TRBJ2-7; V: TRBV5-1; CDR3: CASSLAGEPASYEQYF
J: TRBJ1-1; V: TRBV29-1; CDR3: CSVELRAGGEAFF
J: TRBJ2-1; V: TRBV20-1; CDR3: CSRLASGPYNEQFF
J: .; V: TRBV20-1; CDR3: CSARGGRTGTYEQYF
J: TRBJ1-5; V: TRBV6-1; CDR3: CASSEFDPKNQPQHF
J: TRBJ2-5; V: TRBV5-1; CDR3: CASSTRADRGFETQYF
J: TRBJ2-3; V: TRBV5-1; CDR3: CASSPQTSLSTDTQYF
J: TRBJ1-2; V: TRBV4-1; CDR3: CASSQERQAIDGYTF
J: TRBJ2-4; V: TRBV20-1; CDR3: CSASPQGGQNIQYF
J: TRBJ2-5; V: TRBV7-2; CDR3: CASSSRRSQGGLGTQYF
J: TRBJ2-1; V: TRBV29-1; CDR3: CSTGQGKGEQFF
J: TRBJ2-2; V: TRBV5-1; CDR3: CASSPGLTYTGELFF
J: TRBJ2-5; V: TRBV6-2/TRBV6-3; CDR3: CASRAPGGVRNEQYF
J: TRBJ2-5; V: TRBV4-2; CDR3: CTSSQAADQGKTQYF
J: TRBJ2-3; V: TRBV29-1; CDR3: CSVTREGLTQYF
J: TRBJ1-3; V: TRBV18; CDR3: CASSLPSSGNTIYF
J: TRBJ2-3; V: TRBV3-1; CDR3: CASSANSGLGTDTQYF
J: .; V: TRBV7-2; CDR3: CASSLRGSAYNEQYF
J: TRBJ1-4; V: TRBV6-5; CDR3: CASSYSGRGLATNEKLFF
J: TRBJ2-5; V: TRBV25-1; CDR3: CASSTAGVAETQYF
J: TRBJ2-7; V: TRBV9; CDR3: CASSPQGGSYEQYF
J: TRBJ2-2; V: TRBV7-2; CDR3: CASGLTGGAGELFF
J: TRBJ1-2; V: TRBV20-1; CDR3: CSASEPTASYGYTF
J: TRBJ2-1; V: TRBV27; CDR3: CASSLSFFRTQAQFF
J: TRBJ2-7; V: TRBV7-2; CDR3: CATRPGLTFHEQYF
J: TRBJ2-1; V: TRBV5-1; CDR3: CASSPLTSGSREQFF
J: TRBJ2-5; V: TRBV6-1; CDR3: CASSEGEKQYF
J: TRBJ1-4; V: TRBV3-1; CDR3: CASSSRDRGMFF
J: TRBJ1-1; V: TRBV12-3/TRBV12-4; CDR3: CASSPRRGVLTEAFF
J: TRBJ2-5; V: TRBV20-1; CDR3: CSGLLAENQETQYF
J: TRBJ1-5; V: TRBV20-1; CDR3: CSARRQGGFDQPQHF
J: TRBJ2-3; V: TRBV6-6; CDR3: CASSYSRVAEGRDTQYF
J: .; V: TRBV5-1; CDR3: CASSLAHQTDEQYF
J: TRBJ2-4; V: TRBV5-1; CDR3: CASSPPSAAGKNIQYF